One sample yielded the 5 T cell receptor beta chains listed below, sequenced in a study of shared clonotypes between healthy human individuals. The data were produced by immunoSEQ multiplex PCR, yet TCRdb's version contains in-frame clones alone and is incomplete. The sample holds roughly 2.2 million clones; roughly 92% are singletons and the top ten take approximately 0.39%. The sample comprised naive CD4+ T cells from PBMCs. As for subset: CD45RA+ positively selected. Receptor source: a man aged 18 to 35 in good health. Some clones in this sample may be carry-over from other donors' samples.

This chain connects TRBV13 to TRBJ2-2; 8 bases fit TRBD2. Germline loops: CDR1 PRHDT, CDR2 FYEKMQ (reference sequence). The CDR3 is 19 residues long. J lost 0 bases, V lost 7 bases, and 16 bases had no gene match. The CDR3 loop is CASNILGGLAGPNTGELFF. In DNA form, the CDR3 reads TGTGCCAGCAATATACTTGGGGGGCTAGCGGGCCCGAACACCGGGGAGCTGTTTTTT.

The CDR3 protein is CASSLWTSGERETQYF. The CDR3 DNA reads TGTGCCAGCAGTTTATGGACTAGCGGAGAAAGAGAGACCCAGTACTTC. V is TRBV28 and J is TRBJ2-5, with 9 bases that match TRBD2. Germline V gene sequence: CDR1 MDHEN, CDR2 SYDVKM. Unmatched junction bases numbered 6, after V lost 0 bases and J lost 4 bases. This CDR3 is 16 amino acids long.

Comment on this clone: Within the sample, other DNA sequences also encode this same CDR3. The gene calls are TRBV10-3 and TRBJ1-4; D is uncertain. This CDR3 is 12 amino acids long. The V end lost 3 bases, the J end lost 7 bases, and 6 bases lay between the germline ends. The germline gives CDR1 ENHRY, CDR2 SYGVKD. The CDR3 sequence is CAISDKGEKLFF. The CDR3, as DNA: TGTGCCATCAGTGATAAGGGTGAAAAACTGTTTTTT.

The rearrangement uses TRBV28 and TRBJ2-3, with 7 bases matching TRBD2. The J segment lost 4 bases and the V segment lost 6 bases, leaving 1 base of the junction unmatched. CDR1 and CDR2 from the germline V gene are MDHEN and SYDVKM. This CDR3 spans 12 amino acids. The CDR3 reads CASRTSSDTQYF. The CDR3 DNA reads as TGTGCCAGCAGGACTAGCTCAGATACGCAGTATTTT.

V gene TRBV7-8 combines with J gene TRBJ1-1, with a weak D call TRBD1 (6 bases). The CDR3 is made up of 12 amino acids. V shed 5 bases and J shed 11 bases, with 15 bases lying between them. Germline CDR1 SGHVS, CDR2 FQNEAQ. CDR3 coding DNA: TGTGCCAGCAGCAGGCTGGACAGAGGCGCTTTCTTT. Encoded protein: CASSRLDRGAFF.